The 15 T cell receptor beta chains below come from one sample, sequenced in a study of blood T cell repertoires in COVID-19. Profiled with immunoSEQ multiplex PCR; TCRdb holds only in-frame clones, not every one. The table has a few hundred thousand clones, 85% seen once. The sample comprised peripheral blood. These receptors originate from a woman under 30 with acute or convalescent COVID-19.

The gene calls are TRBV2 and TRBJ2-5; 9 bases are shared with TRBD1. V shed 3 bases and J 5 bases; nucleotides not matched to a gene: 4. The CDR3 is made up of 14 amino acids. From germline, CDR1 is SNHLY and CDR2 FYNNEI. In DNA, the CDR3 is TGTGCCAGCAGTGACGGTGACAGGGGGGAGACCCAGTACTTC. Amino acid sequence: CASSDGDRGETQYF.

V and J are TRBV2 and TRBJ1-1; 8 bases are shared with TRBD1. Trimming took 7 bases from V and 7 from J; bases not matched to a gene: 8. Per the germline V gene, CDR1 is SNHLY and CDR2 is FYNNEI. This CDR3 is built from 13 residues. CDR3 sequence reads: CASTPDRGDEAFF. The CDR3 bases are TGTGCCAGCACCCCAGACAGGGGAGATGAAGCTTTCTTT.

The rearrangement links TRBV7-3 to TRBJ1-1, with D possibly TRBD1 on 5 matching bases. CDR1 SGHTA and CDR2 FQGTGA come from the germline V gene. The CDR3 loop spans 15 amino acids. With 5 bases removed from V and 0 bases from J, the gap between germline ends came to 13 bases. The CDR3 nucleotides read TGTGCCAGCAGCCCCGGGGGGGGGTTGAACACTGAAGCTTTCTTT. The encoded protein is CASSPGGGLNTEAFF.

The genes are TRBV27 and TRBJ1-6; D unresolved. Trimming cost V 6 bases and J 0 bases, with 12 bases left between them. The CDR3 is 16 amino acids. Germline V gives CDR1 MNHEY, CDR2 SMNVEV (reference sequence). Here the CDR3 reads CASRGAGSSYNSPLHF. CDR3 coding DNA: TGTGCCAGCAGAGGCGCGGGGAGCTCCTATAATTCACCCCTCCACTTT.

J is TRBJ1-1 and V is TRBV6-5; D perhaps matches TRBD1 (5 bases). Trimming shortened V by 6 bases and J by 0 bases, and 11 bases separated the two germline ends. CDR1 and CDR2 from the germline V gene are MNHEY and SVGAGI. The CDR3 length is 14 residues. This chain's CDR3 is CASRGHLMNTEAFF. The DNA of the CDR3 is TGTGCCAGCAGAGGACACCTCATGAACACTGAAGCTTTCTTT.

This clone has a single count. V usage is TRBV27 and J usage is TRBJ2-7, with D possibly being TRBD1 (5 bases). The CDR3 totals 16 residues. Germline CDR1 MNHEY, CDR2 SMNVEV (reference sequence). The germline V and J ends were trimmed by 4 bases and 1 base, with 17 bases remaining between them. The CDR3 nucleotides read TGTGCCAGCAGTTATTCGCTAGGGGCATTATCCTACGAGCAGTACTTC. Translation gives CASSYSLGALSYEQYF.

In this sample, this clone turned up once. The rearrangement joins TRBV27 to TRBJ1-5, with D unclear. The V gene's germline CDR1 is MNHEY and CDR2 SMNVEV (reference sequence). V was clipped by 1 base and J by 3 bases, with 4 bases between them. This CDR3 region has 13 residues. In DNA form, the CDR3 reads TGTGCCAGCAGTTTATTCCACAATCAGCCCCAGCATTTT. Protein: CASSLFHNQPQHF.

The chain is built from TRBV5-1 and TRBJ1-1, with 9 bases lining up with TRBD1. Germline V gene sequence: CDR1 SGHRS, CDR2 YFSETQ. J was trimmed by 5 bases and V by 3 bases; bases with no gene match: 5. This CDR3 has 14 residues. For the CDR3, the DNA is TGCGCCAGCAGCTCGGACAGGGGTTGGACTGAAGCTTTCTTT. Its translation: CASSSDRGWTEAFF.

The V call is TRBV29-1, the J call TRBJ2-1, with D perhaps TRBD1 (6 bases). Germline V lookup: CDR1 SQVTM, CDR2 ANQGSEA. This CDR3 is 13 amino acids long. The V end was cut by 3 bases, the J end by 0 bases, with 6 bases between. Here the CDR3 DNA reads TGCAGCGTTGAGGACAGCTCCTACAATGAGCAGTTCTTC. Its protein product is CSVEDSSYNEQFF.

The CDR3 loop is CASSFWTSGLETQYF. As DNA, the CDR3 is TGTGCCAGTAGTTTTTGGACTAGCGGCTTGGAGACCCAGTACTTC. The chain is built from TRBV19 and TRBJ2-5; 10 bases line up with TRBD2. Losses at the gene ends were 5 bases for V and 5 bases for J; bases not matched to a gene: 8. The CDR3 contains 15 residues. Germline CDR1 LNHDA, CDR2 SQIVND (reference sequence).

The rearrangement joins TRBV19 to TRBJ1-5; no clear D. The V gene's germline CDR1 is LNHDA and CDR2 SQIVND (reference sequence). The CDR3 is made up of 15 amino acids. Trimming left V 3 bases short and J 0 bases short, with 9 bases between. The CDR3 nucleotides read TGTGCCAGTAGTATTTCCGGGAATAGCAATCAGCCCCAGCATTTT. This sequence encodes CASSISGNSNQPQHF.

The sample holds one count of this clone. The chain carries TRBV11-2 and TRBJ1-1, with D possibly matching TRBD1 (6 bases). CDR1 is SGHAT, CDR2 FQNNGV, per germline. This CDR3 is built from 17 residues. Trimming took 1 base from V and 1 from J, leaving 16 bases between them. In DNA, the CDR3 is TGTGCCAGCAGCTTAGGGGGTCGGGGGGCACCGAACACTGAAGCTTTCTTT. Translating gives CASSLGGRGAPNTEAFF.

V and J are TRBV3-1 (or the pseudogene TRBV3-2) and TRBJ1-5, with a tentative D call TRBD1 (6 bases). The ends were cut back, 0 bases at V and 6 bases at J, with 12 bases in the middle. Germline CDR1 and CDR2: LGHDT and YNNKEL (reference sequence). The CDR3 sequence is 15 residues long. The CDR3 bases are TGTGCCAGCAGCCAAGATGCGGGGGCCGGTCAGCCCCAGCATTTT. It encodes CASSQDAGAGQPQHF.

The J gene is TRBJ2-7, the V gene TRBV6-5; 9 bases are shared with TRBD1. Unmatched junction bases numbered 5, after V lost 11 bases and J lost 0 bases. In germline, CDR1 is MNHEY, CDR2 SVGAGI. The CDR3 length is 13 residues. The CDR3 bases are TGTGCCGGGCTGGACAGGGGCTCCTACGAGCAGTACTTC. It encodes CAGLDRGSYEQYF.

V is TRBV5-1 and J is TRBJ1-2; 12 bases agree with TRBD1. The length of the CDR3 is 18 residues. Germline values: CDR1 SGHRS, CDR2 YFSETQ. V lost 2 bases and J lost 3; bases outside the gene matches: 11. The CDR3 DNA reads TGCGCCAGCAGCTTCGAGGCGGGACAGGGGGCGCGATACTATGGCTACACCTTC. It yields the protein CASSFEAGQGARYYGYTF. The full variable domain, rest sourced from reference TRBV5-1 and TRBJ1-2, is KAGVTQTPRYLIKTRGQQVTLSCSPISGHRSVSWYQQTPGQGLQFLFEYFSETQRNKGNFPGRFSGRQFSNSRSEMNVSTLELGDSALYLCASSFEAGQGARYYGYTFGSGTRLTVV.